This T cell receptor beta chain was captured by sequencing in a study of shared clonotypes between healthy human individuals. Repertoires were generated with immunoSEQ multiplex PCR, while TCRdb's copy carries only in-frame clones and drops some. Of under 700,000 clones in the sample, 85% to 95% were seen once. Selected positively for CCR7 and CD45RO-negative, naive CD8 cells excluded terminally differentiated effector memory CD45RA+ cells. Whole-study results and caveats: Against clonotypes common to all four donors, non-shared ones had lower generation probabilities.

In germline, CDR1 is MDHEN, CDR2 SYDVKM. There are 13 residues in the CDR3. Between the trimmed V and J ends, which lost 5 bases and 2 bases, there was a span of 9 bases. Of note for this clone: As yet, its antigen is unknown.

Material: naive CD8+ T cells sorted from blood. This chain uses TRBV28 with TRBJ1-2, with D unresolved. The TCR sequence derives from a woman aged 25 to 39 in good health. The CDR3 DNA reads TGTGCCAGCAGTAACACTTTAAACTATGGCTACACCTTC. Translation: CASSNTLNYGYTF.